This TCR beta chain was documented in a study of technical replicates of blood from a few donors. In germline, CDR1 is SGDLS, CDR2 YYNGEE. V gave up 6 bases and J gave up 4 bases, with 16 bases separating them. The CDR3 is 14 amino acids. Profiling relied on immunoSEQ multiplex PCR, and the TCRdb table lists in-frame clones only, not all of them. The sample shows about 100,000 clones, nearly 96% of them seen only once. This clonotype was sampled from a human donor in good health. V gene TRBV9 combines with J gene TRBJ1-1; no reliable D call. Sequences were obtained from T cells isolated from PBMCs. In nucleotides, the CDR3 is TGTGCCAGCACCGCCGGGAGGGCCTCCACTGAAGCTTTCTTT. Its protein is CASTAGRASTEAFF.